This T cell receptor beta chain was found in a study of OX40 agonist ivuxolimab in advanced cancers. Looking at the study overall: The group had a mean age of 60 years, ranged from about 23 to 85, and was approximately 81% male.

The CDR3 has 17 amino acids. Losses at the gene ends were 2 bases for V and 2 bases for J; bases not matched to a gene: 12. CDR1 and CDR2 (germline): SGHRS, YFSETQ. The method was immunoSEQ multiplex PCR; TCRdb's version includes in-frame clones alone and lacks a portion of them. The sample lists roughly 56,000 clones, 70% to 85% occurring once. This receptor was taken from an adult with an advanced solid tumor such as melanoma, head and neck, liver or kidney cancer. V and J are TRBV5-1 and TRBJ2-5, with TRBD2 identical over 7 bases. The material sequenced was CD4+ or CD8+ T cells sorted from blood, taken in a trial of the OX40 agonist ivuxolimab. CDR3 sequence reads: CASSLSPGLFFQETQYF. The CDR3 coding sequence is TGCGCCAGCAGCTTATCCCCGGGACTATTCTTTCAAGAGACCCAGTACTTC.